Listed below are T cell receptor beta chains from one sample, sequenced in a study of beta chain features in type 1 diabetes. The data were produced by immunoSEQ multiplex PCR, yet TCRdb's version contains in-frame clones alone and is incomplete. The data show around 250,000 clones, with 14% seen just once and 0.015% to 0.02% held by the top ten. Sequencing was performed on naive CD4+ T cells from blood. These receptors all come from a man aged 30 to 39 with type 1 diabetes. Both conserved end residues are part of each CDR3. Each record gives: J gene, V gene, D gene, clone size, CDR3 DNA, CDR3 protein. D genes are given only for firm matches. Clone sizes are given selectively: once, few, many, or a class where the clone is expanded.

>TRBJ2-1|TRBV11-2|TRBD2|.
TGTGCCAGCAGGGGGGGGACCGCGCTCAATGAGCAGTTCTTC
CASRGGTALNEQFF
>TRBJ2-7|TRBV25-1|.|few
TGTGCCAGCAGTGAAAGTACTATTAGGCGGTACGAGCAGTACTTC
CASSESTIRRYEQYF
>TRBJ2-1|TRBV7-9|TRBD2|.
TGTGCCAGCAGCTCCTGGACTAGCGGTCCCAATGAGCAGTTCTTC
CASSSWTSGPNEQFF
>TRBJ2-2|TRBV5-4|TRBD2|.
TGTGCCAGCAGTCTAGGACTAGCGGGAAACACCGGGGAGCTGTTTTTT
CASSLGLAGNTGELFF
>TRBJ2-5|TRBV18|.|.
TGTGCCAGCTCCGCGGGCAGCCAAGAGACCCAGTACTTC
CASSAGSQETQYF
>TRBJ2-1|TRBV18|TRBD2|few
TGTGCCAGCTCAGGGGGAGGGACGCACAATGAGCAGTTCTTC
CASSGGGTHNEQFF
>TRBJ1-1|TRBV19|TRBD1|few
TGTGCCTCCGGGGACAGGGCGATGACTGAAGCTTTCTTT
CASGDRAMTEAFF
>TRBJ2-1|TRBV7-9|.|.
TGTGCCAGCAGCCTTGGTAGGGGCGAGCAGTTCTTC
CASSLGRGEQFF
>TRBJ1-4|TRBV2|.|few
TGTGCCAGCAATCGGGTTCATACTAATGAAAAACTGTTTTTT
CASNRVHTNEKLFF
>TRBJ2-1|TRBV28|.|few
TGTGCCAGTTCTGTGGGGGGGCGAGGGAGTAATGAGCAGTTCTTC
CASSVGGRGSNEQFF
>TRBJ1-2|TRBV5-1|.|few
TGCGCCAGCAGCTCACCAGGGGTCCCTGGCTATGGCTACACCTTC
CASSSPGVPGYGYTF
>TRBJ1-2|TRBV30|.|.
TGTGCCTGGAGTGTTTGGGAGATCAACTATGGCTACACCTTC
CAWSVWEINYGYTF
>TRBJ2-5|TRBV2|.|.
TGTGCCAGCATAAGCGGCCCCGGGCGAGAGACCCAGTACTTC
CASISGPGRETQYF
>TRBJ2-4|TRBV28|.|few
TGTGCCATCCCGAATAACAGAAAACTAGCCAAAAACATTCAGTACTTC
CAIPNNRKLAKNIQYF
>TRBJ2-1|TRBV11-2|.|.
TGTGCCAGCAGCTTCAGACTTGGTGAGCAGTTCTTC
CASSFRLGEQFF
>TRBJ1-1|TRBV15|.|.
TGTGCCACCAGCAGAGTCAGAAAAAGTGAAGCTTTCTTT
CATSRVRKSEAFF
>TRBJ1-5|TRBV15|.|.
TGTGCCACCAGCAGAGATAGGGGACAGCCCCAGCATTTT
CATSRDRGQPQHF
>TRBJ1-2|TRBV27|TRBD1|.
TGTGCCAGCAGTTCCAAAGGGGGCCTCTGGTATGGCTACACCTTC
CASSSKGGLWYGYTF
>TRBJ1-5|TRBV30|TRBD1|.
TGTGCCTGGAGTCAGGGGGCCAATCAGCCCCAGCATTTT
CAWSQGANQPQHF
>TRBJ2-2|TRBV30|TRBD2|.
TGTGCCTGGAGTGGTGCTAGCGGGAGTAGAACCGGGGAGCTGTTTTTT
CAWSGASGSRTGELFF
>TRBJ2-7|TRBV6-5|.|.
TGTGCCAGCAGTTACTCGGTTGGCCTTCCCTACGAGCAGTACTTC
CASSYSVGLPYEQYF
>TRBJ2-7|TRBV6-5|TRBD1|.
TGTGCCAGCAGCCGGGACAGGGGGCTCTACGAGCAGTACTTC
CASSRDRGLYEQYF
>TRBJ1-2|TRBV15|.|.
TGTGCCACCAGCAGAGCCGTGGGGGGCTATGGCTACACCTTC
CATSRAVGGYGYTF
>TRBJ1-3|TRBV5-4|.|.
TGTGCCAGCAGCCACTACAGGGAGCACTCTGGAAACACCATATATTTT
CASSHYREHSGNTIYF
>TRBJ1-2|TRBV5-1|.|few
TGCGCCAGCAGCTTGGAAGCAGGGGCTGCCTATGGCTACACCTTC
CASSLEAGAAYGYTF
>TRBJ1-5|TRBV6-6|TRBD1|few
TGTGCCAATCAGGGGGCGATGGATCAGCCCCAGCATTTT
CANQGAMDQPQHF
>TRBJ1-5|TRBV7-2|TRBD1|once
TGTGCCAGCAGCGACAGGGGTAATCAGCCCCAGCATTTT
CASSDRGNQPQHF
>TRBJ1-5|TRBV15|.|.
TGTGCCACCAGCAGAGCGGGGGGTCTCAATCAGCCCCAGCATTTT
CATSRAGGLNQPQHF
>TRBJ2-2|TRBV9|TRBD2|few
TGTGCCAGCAGCATCACTAGCGGTGTGGGGGAGCTGTTTTTT
CASSITSGVGELFF
>TRBJ1-3|TRBV7-2|.|.
TGTGCCAGCAGCTTAGAGAACAGTGGAAACACCATATATTTT
CASSLENSGNTIYF
>TRBJ1-2|TRBV25-1|.|.
TGTGCCAGCAGTGAAAGGCCAGGCTATGGCTACACCTTC
CASSERPGYGYTF
>TRBJ2-6|TRBV5-1|.|few
TGCGCCAGCATTGGGGGGAGTGGGGCCAACGTCCTGACTTTC
CASIGGSGANVLTF
>TRBJ1-5|TRBV29-1|.|.
TGCAGCGCTACGGACAGTTCCAATAGCAATCAGCCCCAGCATTTT
CSATDSSNSNQPQHF
>TRBJ2-5|TRBV30|TRBD2|few
TGTGCCACCCACGCGGGAGCGGGAGTCGCGGAGACCCAGTACTTC
CATHAGAGVAETQYF
>TRBJ2-7|TRBV4-2|TRBD2|few
TGTGCCAGCCAGCGGGGACTGGATTCCTACGAGCAGTACTTC
CASQRGLDSYEQYF
>TRBJ2-5|TRBV5-1|TRBD2|.
TGCGCCAGCAGCTTGGCCGGGCTAGCGGGACGCGGGGCCCAGTACTTC
CASSLAGLAGRGAQYF
>TRBJ1-1|TRBV7-8|.|few
TGTGCCAGCAGCTTAACAGCAGGGAACACTGAAGCTTTCTTT
CASSLTAGNTEAFF
>TRBJ2-3|TRBV9|TRBD2|.
TGTGCCAGCAGCGCTGGACCTACTGGGGGGGTAGATACGCAGTATTTT
CASSAGPTGGVDTQYF
>TRBJ1-1|TRBV18|TRBD1|.
TGTGCCAGCTCACCGCGGGACAGGACTGAAGCTTTCTTT
CASSPRDRTEAFF
>TRBJ2-1|TRBV5-1|TRBD2|few
TGCGCCAGCAGCTTGTTTGGAGCGGGAGGGCCCCCAGAGCAGTTCTTC
CASSLFGAGGPPEQFF
>TRBJ2-7|TRBV7-6|.|.
TGTGCCAGCAGCAATCTGGACAGCTACGAGCAGTACTTC
CASSNLDSYEQYF
>TRBJ2-5|TRBV5-1|TRBD2|.
TGCGCCAGCAGCTTGGGATCGACTAGCGATCAATCAGAAGAGACCCAGTACTTC
CASSLGSTSDQSEETQYF